This T cell receptor (beta chain) was documented in a study of control samples from healthy donors and cancer patients. The data were produced by immunoSEQ multiplex PCR, yet TCRdb's version contains in-frame clones alone and is incomplete. The repertoire holds tens of thousands of clones, over 85% seen once, with roughly 1.5% in the top ten. This clone was counted once. V was cut by 6 bases and J by 3 bases, with 20 bases left in between. The CDR3 contains 16 residues. Per germline, CDR1 LNHDA and CDR2 SQIVND (reference sequence). The sequenced sample consisted of blood. The clonotype comes from a woman aged 30 to 39 in good health. The V call is TRBV19, the J call TRBJ1-2; D is unresolved. The CDR3 coding sequence is TGTGCCAGTAGCTCCTTTGCTTCGGTTTGGGACTATGGCTACACCTTC. It yields the protein CASSSFASVWDYGYTF.